This paragraph covers one T cell receptor (beta chain) sequence. Cell sorting was applied to PBMCs, and CD4+ and CD8+ T cells were collected. Sequencing relied on a cDNA template that was reverse transcribed from extracted RNA. The method was immunoSEQ multiplex PCR; TCRdb's version includes in-frame clones alone and lacks a portion of them. The sample yields more than 150,000 clones, around half seen once. This entry comes from a study of CD8+ T cells in alopecia areata. Study context: The study gave treated patients oral tofacitinib at 5 to 10 mg twice daily.

The germline CDR1 and CDR2 sequences are GTSNPN and SVGIG (reference sequence). Unmatched junction bases numbered 3, after V lost 2 bases and J lost 4 bases. This CDR3 spans 14 amino acids. The input for sequencing was CD8+ T cells sorted from blood, taken at week 0. J is TRBJ1-1 and V is TRBV30, with 11 bases aligning to TRBD1. This TCR derives from a human donor with alopecia areata. Here the CDR3 reads CAWSTGTGGTEAFF. CDR3 DNA: TGTGCCTGGAGTACTGGGACAGGGGGCACTGAAGCTTTCTTT.